Listed here are 16 T cell receptor beta chains from one sample, sequenced in a study of graft-versus-host responses after intestinal transplantation (dated by TCRdb to the early 2020s). Receptor amplification or capture employed the immunoSEQ multiplex PCR assay. Drawn from immuneACCESS, this table holds only the in-frame rearrangements with V and J called that TCRdb kept. Clones are partly lost; checked studies trace under half to an unresolved V gene and leave the rest unexplained. The table for this sample lists roughly 120,000 clones; roughly nine tenths of them were counted only once. The ten largest clones take up over 0.15% of the sample. No antigen has been identified for these receptors. This specimen's time point label, interpreted: cells obtained before transplantation from donor or recipient. The specimen comprised unstimulated CD4+ T cells sorted from spleen or lymph node cells, sampled before intestinal transplant. Receptor source: a human donor who received an intestinal transplant.

The chain couples TRBV2 to TRBJ2-7; 10 bases fit TRBD2. CDR1 and CDR2 (germline): SNHLY, FYNNEI. This CDR3 spans 18 amino acids. The J segment lost 0 bases and the V segment lost 2 bases, leaving 10 bases of the junction unmatched. DNA for the CDR3: TGTGCCAGCAGTGAAAGGGTTAGCGGGAGGCTGAGCTCCTACGAGCAGTACTTC. This translates into CASSERVSGRLSSYEQYF.

The chain has TRBV5-1 and TRBJ2-3; 7 nucleotides line up with TRBD1. CDR3 length: 15 residues. Germline V lookup: CDR1 SGHRS, CDR2 YFSETQ. Losses at the gene ends were 0 bases for V and 2 bases for J; bases not matched to a gene: 3. CDR3 sequence reads: CASSLEGAFTDTQYF. CDR3 DNA: TGCGCCAGCAGCTTGGAGGGGGCCTTCACAGATACGCAGTATTTT.

In nucleotides, the CDR3 is TGTGCCAGCAGCTTAGCGGCCGGGACAGGGTATGAGACCCAGTACTTC. Translated, it gives CASSLAAGTGYETQYF. V is TRBV7-8 and J is TRBJ2-5, with 9 bases identical to TRBD1. Per germline, CDR1 SGHVS and CDR2 FQNEAQ. The CDR3 runs to 16 residues. The trim removed 0 bases at V and 5 bases at J, leaving 7 bases unmatched.

The chain combines TRBV4-1 with TRBJ2-3; D may be TRBD1 (6 bases). The V gene's germline CDR1 is MGHRA and CDR2 YSYEKL. V lost 3 bases, J lost 4 bases, and 11 bases lay in between. CDR3 size: 14 residues. CDR3 nucleotide sequence: TGCGCCAGCAGCCAGCCCAGGGGTGCAGATACGCAGTATTTT. It specifies CASSQPRGADTQYF.

The rearrangement links TRBV15 to TRBJ2-2; 11 positions match TRBD1. V lost 5 bases to trimming and J lost 6 bases; unmatched junction nucleotides: 11. From germline, CDR1 is LNHNV and CDR2 YYDKDF (reference sequence). The CDR3 is 17 residues long. CDR3: CATSWAYPGQGAGELFF. Written as DNA, the CDR3 is TGTGCCACCAGCTGGGCCTATCCGGGACAGGGGGCCGGGGAGCTGTTTTTT.

The genes are TRBV7-3 and TRBJ1-3; the match to TRBD1 covers 8 bases. J gave up 4 bases and V 1 base, and 6 bases lay outside the gene matches. CDR1 is SGHTA, CDR2 FQGTGA, per germline. The CDR3 consists of 16 residues. In DNA form, the CDR3 reads TGTGCCAGCAGCTTAAAACCAGGGGGCAGGGGAAACACCATATATTTT. Protein product: CASSLKPGGRGNTIYF.

The chain couples TRBV4-2 to TRBJ2-1; D is perhaps TRBD2 (6 bases). Looked up from germline, CDR1 is LGHNA and CDR2 is YNFKEQ. The CDR3 totals 17 residues. V lost 3 bases and J 7 bases, leaving 22 bases between the germline ends. The CDR3 nucleotides are TGTGCCAGCAGCCAGAATCCCGGATCGGGAGTTGGGAATGAGCAGTTCTTC. Translating it yields CASSQNPGSGVGNEQFF.

The rearrangement joins TRBV5-1 to TRBJ2-5; 8 nucleotides align to TRBD1. CDR1 and CDR2 from the germline V gene are SGHRS and YFSETQ. The CDR3 loop spans 15 amino acids. With V trimmed by 4 bases and J by 4 bases, 9 bases remained unmatched. The CDR3 loop reads CASSTSDRGGETQYF. CDR3 DNA: TGCGCCAGCAGCACGTCAGACAGGGGTGGAGAGACCCAGTACTTC.

The CDR3 region has the DNA TGTGCCAGCAGCTTAGGCGGCCGGAGGAGTGGCTACACCTTC. Translating gives CASSLGGRRSGYTF. This rearrangement joins TRBV7-9 to TRBJ1-2; D unresolved. Looked up from germline, CDR1 is SEHNR and CDR2 is FQNEAQ (reference sequence). Trimming removed 1 base from V and 7 bases from J, with 13 bases in between. The CDR3 consists of 14 residues.

The chain joins TRBV10-3 to TRBJ1-6; tentatively, D is TRBD1 (5 bases). The CDR3 has 14 residues. Per germline, CDR1 ENHRY and CDR2 SYGVKD. V was pared by 6 bases and J by 9 bases, with 15 bases between. The CDR3 region is CAISLGHRISPLHF. The CDR3 DNA reads TGTGCCATCAGCTTAGGACACAGAATTTCACCCCTCCACTTT.

This sequence joins TRBV6-5 and TRBJ2-7; 9 positions agree with TRBD1. The germline gives CDR1 MNHEY, CDR2 SVGAGI. This CDR3 comprises 14 residues. Trimming cost V 6 bases and J 3 bases; bases outside gene matches: 6. The DNA for the CDR3 is TGTGCCAGCAGCGGGACAGGGACCTACTACGAGCAGTACTTC. Residues: CASSGTGTYYEQYF.

The chain has TRBV7-9 and TRBJ1-2; the D gene is possibly TRBD1 (5 bases). The CDR3 totals 15 residues. The V end was cut by 3 bases, the J end by 9 bases, with 20 bases between. Germline V lookup: CDR1 SEHNR, CDR2 FQNEAQ (reference sequence). CDR3 nucleotide sequence: TGTGCCAGCAGCTTCGGAAATCGGGGGATTATGAGCTACACCTTC. It codes for CASSFGNRGIMSYTF.

This CDR3 reads CASRGQGAITEAFF. The CDR3 coding sequence is TGTGCCAGCAGAGGACAGGGGGCGATCACTGAAGCTTTCTTT. V is TRBV27 and J is TRBJ1-1, with 11 bases that match TRBD1. CDR1 is MNHEY and CDR2 is SMNVEV in the germline V gene (reference sequence). J gave up 4 bases and V 6 bases, and 4 bases lay outside the gene matches. This CDR3 spans 14 amino acids.

The chain couples TRBV29-1 to TRBJ1-1; D unclear. Germline V gene lookup returns CDR1 SQVTM and CDR2 ANQGSEA. V gave up 5 bases and J gave up 5 bases, with 12 bases separating them. This CDR3 is built from 12 residues. The CDR3 DNA is TGCAGCGTTCGAGACGCGGGGACTGAAGCTTTCTTT. This translates into CSVRDAGTEAFF.

This chain links TRBV28 with TRBJ2-5; D perhaps matches TRBD1 (6 bases). The J call may be wrong; the DNA end is better matched by TRBJ2-7. The CDR3 totals 16 residues. CDR1 is MDHEN, CDR2 SYDVKM, per germline. The CDR3 here is CASSSLNRVNPYEQYF. CDR3 nucleotide sequence: TGTGCCAGCAGTTCCCTTAACAGGGTGAACCCCTACGAGCAGTACTTC.

CDR3 sequence (DNA): TGTGCCAGCAGCCTCTTGGTCACAGGGGGAGAGCAGTACTTC. It translates to CASSLLVTGGEQYF. This rearrangement joins TRBV5-5 to TRBJ2-7, with 8 bases fitting TRBD1. V was clipped by 4 bases and J by 7 bases; unmatched bases: 10. Germline V CDR1 and CDR2: SGHKS, YYEKEE (reference sequence). The CDR3 spans 14 residues.